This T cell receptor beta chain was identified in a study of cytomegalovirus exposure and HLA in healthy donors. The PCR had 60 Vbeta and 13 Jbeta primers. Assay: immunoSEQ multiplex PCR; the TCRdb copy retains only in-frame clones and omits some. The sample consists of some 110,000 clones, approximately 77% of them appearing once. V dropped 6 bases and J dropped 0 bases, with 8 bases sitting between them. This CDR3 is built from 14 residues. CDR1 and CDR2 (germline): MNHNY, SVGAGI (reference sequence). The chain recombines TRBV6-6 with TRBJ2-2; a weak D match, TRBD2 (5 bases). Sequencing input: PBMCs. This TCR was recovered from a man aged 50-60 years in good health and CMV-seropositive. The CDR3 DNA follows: TGTGCCAGCAGCCCCGGGACGAACACCGGGGAGCTGTTTTTT. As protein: CASSPGTNTGELFF.